The present TCR beta chain was sequenced within a study of blood T cells in healthy people across ages. About the study: Per two T cells, template switching captured roughly one barcoded beta molecule. Study-wide results and caveats: Donors of long life had a larger count of naive CD4+ cells and greater diversity than aged donors.

Together with a sample-barcoded 5' primer, a J-beta primer mix was included in a second PCR lasting about 7 to 11 cycles. The study obtained at least 3 million CDR3-containing paired-end reads from every sample. In TCRdb, the 5' RACE reads were re-called with MiXCR into one record per CDR3 protein. This table has approximately 600,000 distinct CDR3 sequences, roughly 58% appearing once. With respect to this clonotype: Its antigen is unidentified.

The total RNA that was extracted per sample amounted to at least 5 micrograms. The sequencing input was blood. This sequence was found in a man in his 60s in good health.

CDR3 coding DNA: TGTGCCAGCAGCTTATTGGGGCCGGCTGGTGTGGAGACCCAGTACTTC. Protein product: CASSLLGPAGVETQYF. The chain joins TRBV11-2 to TRBJ2-5; perhaps TRBD1 as D (5 bases). The CDR3 totals 16 residues. Trimming left V 2 bases short and J 5 bases short, with 18 bases between. The germline V gene encodes CDR1 SGHAT and CDR2 FQNNGV. The full variable domain, its missing parts supplied by reference TRBV11-2 and TRBJ2-5, is EAGVAQSPRYKIIEKRQSVAFWCNPISGHATLYWYQQILGQGPKLLIQFQNNGVVDDSQLPKDRFSAERLKGVDSTLKIQPAKLEDSAVYLCASSLLGPAGVETQYFGPGTRLLVL.